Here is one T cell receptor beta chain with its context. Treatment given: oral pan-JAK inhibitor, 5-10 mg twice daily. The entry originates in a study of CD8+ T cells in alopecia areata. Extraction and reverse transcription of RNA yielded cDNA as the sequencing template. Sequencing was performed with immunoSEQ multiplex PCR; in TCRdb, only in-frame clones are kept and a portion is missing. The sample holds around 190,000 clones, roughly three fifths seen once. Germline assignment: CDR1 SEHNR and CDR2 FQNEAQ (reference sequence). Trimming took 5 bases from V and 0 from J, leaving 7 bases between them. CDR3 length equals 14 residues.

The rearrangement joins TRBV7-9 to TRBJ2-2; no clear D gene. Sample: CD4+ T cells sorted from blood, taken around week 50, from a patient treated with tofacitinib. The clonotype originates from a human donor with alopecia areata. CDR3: CASSKDPNTGELFF. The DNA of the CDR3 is TGTGCCAGCAGCAAAGACCCGAACACCGGGGAGCTGTTTTTT.